The 6 T cell receptor beta chains below come from one sample, sequenced in a study of blood T cells in healthy people across ages. The second PCR ran roughly 6 to 11 cycles with a sample-barcoded 5' primer and J-beta primers. Each CDR3 protein is one row after TCRdb ran MiXCR on the 5' RACE reads. Found here are 1,800,000 or so distinct CDR3 sequences, 35% to 50% of them singletons; the top ten hold roughly 24%. The sample comprised blood. The origin of the receptors is a human donor in good health.

This chain uses TRBV29-1 with TRBJ2-5; D is unclear. Trimming cost V 3 bases and J 0 bases, with 11 bases left between them. CDR1 is SQVTM and CDR2 is ANQGSEA in the germline V gene. The CDR3 extends over 14 amino acids. CDR3 DNA sequence: TGCAGCGTTGATATGACCCCGTACCAAGAGACCCAGTACTTC. As protein: CSVDMTPYQETQYF.

J is TRBJ2-1 and V is TRBV11-2; 7 bases line up with TRBD2. Germline V gene sequence: CDR1 SGHAT, CDR2 FQNNGV. Trimming removed 8 bases from V and 3 bases from J; junction bases left unmatched: 10. CDR3 size: 15 residues. CDR3 DNA sequence: TGTGCCAGCGGCAGACTGCGGGGGATCTACAATGAGCAGTTCTTC. It encodes CASGRLRGIYNEQFF.

The V call is TRBV3-1, the J call TRBJ2-6; D is unclear. CDR1 LGHDT and CDR2 YNNKEL come from the germline V gene (reference sequence). This CDR3 has 16 residues. The V end lost 0 bases, the J end lost 2 bases, and 8 bases lay between the germline ends. The CDR3 DNA sequence: TGTGCCAGCAGCCAAGATTGGCAGGCTGGGGCCAACGTCCTGACTTTC. This encodes CASSQDWQAGANVLTF.

Note on this clonotype: Germline and junction disagree at one end, which may indicate a read error. The gene calls are TRBV12-3 or TRBV12-4 and TRBJ2-4; D is possibly TRBD1 (6 bases). The CDR3 length is 15 residues. The CDR3 bases are TGTGCCAGCAGCCCCTCACGAACAGGGTTCGGCATTCGGTACTTC. Amino acid sequence: CASSPSRTGFGIRYF.

This clonotype was counted only a few times. The chain combines TRBV28 with TRBJ2-1; TRBD2 aligns across 15 bases. Trimming at V came to 6 bases and at J to 2 bases, leaving 8 bases not matched to a gene. The CDR3 extends over 18 amino acids. Germline CDR1 MDHEN, CDR2 SYDVKM. CDR3 in amino acids: CASSKGTSGGIAYNEQFF. CDR3 in DNA: TGTGCCAGCAGCAAGGGGACTAGCGGGGGGATTGCCTACAATGAGCAGTTCTTC. Filled out from reference TRBV28 and TRBJ2-1, the complete variable domain reads DVKVTQSSRYLVKRTGEKVFLECVQDMDHENMFWYRQDPGLGLRLIYFSYDVKMKEKGDIPEGYSVSREKKERFSLILESASTNQTSMYLCASSKGTSGGIAYNEQFFGPGTRLTVL.

The rearrangement links TRBV25-1 to TRBJ2-7, with D perhaps TRBD1 or TRBD2 (5 bases each). Trimming shortened V by 4 bases and J by 6 bases, and 10 bases separated the two germline ends. The CDR3 covers 12 residues. In germline, CDR1 is MGHDK, CDR2 SYGVNS. CDR3 DNA: TGTGCCAGCAGTGGGGACCCCTCCGAGCAGTACTTC. Translating gives CASSGDPSEQYF.